The 21 T cell receptor beta chains listed next were all sequenced from one sample in a study of Graves' ophthalmopathy and Graves' hyperthyroidism. Amplification targeted the TCR beta CDR3 regions, with RNA transcripts as the source material. HTBI primers primed a first-round RT-PCR, and a second-round multiplex PCR followed. MiXCR, run by TCRdb on the multiplex PCR reads, gives a single entry per CDR3 protein. The repertoire holds tens of thousands of distinct CDR3 sequences, with approximately 48% as singletons. Sequencing was done on a sample of peripheral blood. The source of these receptors is an adult woman with stable Graves' hyperthyroidism.

The chain joins TRBV12-5 to TRBJ2-7, with 7 bases identical to TRBD2. Trimming cost V 7 bases and J 6 bases; bases outside gene matches: 9. Germline CDR1 reads LGHNT; CDR2 reads FRNRAP. This CDR3 is built from 13 residues. CDR3 region: CASERGLVSEQYF. CDR3 sequence (DNA): TGTGCTAGTGAGCGGGGTTTGGTCTCCGAGCAGTACTTC.

In its sample, this clonotype ranks as medium-sized (0.01 to 0.1%). An end of the junction does not agree with germline; a read error may underlie this. The chain combines TRBV2 with TRBJ2-3; possible D gene TRBD1, 5 bases. The CDR3 is 13 residues long. CDR1 is SNHLY, CDR2 FYNNEI, per germline. The CDR3 nucleotides are TGTGCCAGCAGTGAAGGACCGACAGATATGCAGTATTTT. It specifies CASSEGPTDMQYF.

This clonotype has a handful of counts. CDR3 coding DNA: TGCAGCGTTGATGGAGGGAGCACAGATACGCAGTATTTT. It is translated as CSVDGGSTDTQYF. This sequence joins TRBV29-1 and TRBJ2-3; TRBD2 is a possible D gene (6 bases). The V gene lost 3 bases and the J gene lost 0 bases, with 7 bases spanning the gap. CDR1 is SQVTM and CDR2 is ANQGSEA in the germline V gene. This CDR3 spans 13 amino acids.

This clonotype was counted at least ten times. The chain joins TRBV14 to TRBJ2-2; D gene unclear. Germline CDR1 and CDR2: SGHDN and FVKESK. The V gene lost 0 bases and the J gene lost 6 bases, with 8 bases spanning the gap. The CDR3 extends over 14 amino acids. The CDR3 reads CASSQEFGPGELFF. The CDR3 region has the DNA TGTGCCAGCAGCCAAGAGTTTGGTCCCGGGGAGCTGTTTTTT.

In its sample, this clonotype was seen many times. The chain uses TRBV30 and TRBJ2-5, with D maybe TRBD2 (6 bases). CDR3 length equals 14 residues. The V gene lost 0 bases and the J gene lost 3 bases, with 11 bases spanning the gap. The germline V gene has CDR1 GTSNPN and CDR2 SVGIG (reference sequence). CDR3 sequence reads: CAWSVRLGEETQYF. The CDR3 region has the DNA TGTGCCTGGAGTGTACGACTAGGGGAAGAGACCCAGTACTTC.

This clonotype was counted at least ten times. The rearrangement links TRBV19 to TRBJ2-4, with 7 bases that match TRBD1. The V segment lost 3 bases and the J segment 0 bases; nucleotides outside the gene matches: 14. The CDR3 has 19 residues. Per the germline V gene, CDR1 is LNHDA and CDR2 is SQIVND (reference sequence). In nucleotides, the CDR3 is TGTGCCAGTAGTATCGATCGGGACAGTGTAGAGCTAGCCAAAAACATTCAGTACTTC. Amino acids: CASSIDRDSVELAKNIQYF.

This rearrangement joins TRBV25-1 to TRBJ2-4; a possible D gene is TRBD1 (6 bases). The CDR3 has 14 amino acids. CDR1 and CDR2 (germline): MGHDK, SYGVNS. V was pared by 4 bases and J by 6 bases, with 13 bases between. CDR3 nucleotide sequence: TGTGCCAGCAGTGGACCAGGGGCGGGAAACATTCAGTACTTC. Protein product: CASSGPGAGNIQYF. Supplemented by reference TRBV25-1 and TRBJ2-4, the full variable domain reads EADIYQTPRYLVIGTGKKITLECSQTMGHDKMYWYQQDPGMELHLIHYSYGVNSTEKGDLSSESTVSRIRTEHFPLTLESARPSHTSQYLCASSGPGAGNIQYFGAGTRLSVL.

At least ten counts were recorded for this clonotype. The chain combines TRBV19 with TRBJ2-3; 7 bases align to TRBD1. This CDR3 contains 14 residues. Germline V gene data show CDR1 as LNHDA and CDR2 as SQIVND (reference sequence). V gave up 3 bases and J gave up 1 base; unmatched junction bases: 1. The CDR3 nucleotides are TGTGCCAGTAGTATGGGACAGCGCACAGATACGCAGTATTTT. Translation gives CASSMGQRTDTQYF.

Notes on this clonotype: A junction end diverges from the germline sequence, so it may reflect a read error. The genes are TRBV20-1 and TRBJ1-5; no definite D call. Germline V gene data show CDR1 as DFQATT and CDR2 as SNEGSKA (reference sequence). The CDR3 has 14 amino acids. CDR3 coding DNA: TGCAGTGCTTGGGTCGGATATAGCAAACAGCTCCAGCATTTT. Translating gives CSAWVGYSKQLQHF.

The chain links TRBV2 to TRBJ2-7; unclear D gene. CDR1 and CDR2 from the germline V gene are SNHLY and FYNNEI. V was clipped by 10 bases and J by 6 bases, with 22 bases between them. The CDR3 totals 14 residues. The CDR3 is CANSELQTVREQYF. The CDR3 nucleotides read TGTGCCAACAGCGAACTCCAGACCGTTCGCGAGCAGTACTTC.

Concerning this clonotype itself: A much larger clonotype is one base distant, so this may be a read error. This CDR3 is missing its conserved last phenylalanine or tryptophan, likely due to a read error. The chain uses TRBV27 and TRBJ2-1; 12 bases fit TRBD2. CDR1 MNHEY and CDR2 SMNVEV come from the germline V gene (reference sequence). V lost 1 base, J lost 7 bases, and 8 bases stayed unmatched. The CDR3 loop spans 17 amino acids. CDR3 loop: CASSLLASGRAGNEQFL. Written as DNA, the CDR3 is TGTGCCAGCAGTTTATTGGCTAGCGGGAGGGCCGGGAATGAGCAGTTCCTC.

This clonotype came up many times. The chain links TRBV18 to TRBJ2-1; TRBD1 agrees at 10 bases. The CDR3 consists of 15 residues. Germline CDR1 reads KGHSH; CDR2 reads LQKENI. V shed 3 bases, J shed 6 bases, and the junction held 5 bases outside the gene matches. The DNA for the CDR3 is TGTGCCAGCTCACCGTACGGACAGGGGGGCAATGAGCAGTTCTTC. It yields the protein CASSPYGQGGNEQFF.

By share of the sample, this clonotype is medium-sized. The chain uses TRBV20-1 and TRBJ2-2, with D perhaps TRBD2 (5 bases). V lost 3 bases to trimming and J lost 0 bases, with 8 bases between them. Germline CDR1 DFQATT, CDR2 SNEGSKA (reference sequence). The CDR3 runs 14 residues. In DNA form, the CDR3 reads TGCAGTGCTAGTGACTACACGAACACCGGGGAGCTGTTTTTT. It encodes CSASDYTNTGELFF.

This chain links TRBV6-5 with TRBJ1-2; 8 bases line up with TRBD1. Trimming at V came to 3 bases and at J to 7 bases, leaving 4 bases not matched to a gene. Germline V gene lookup returns CDR1 MNHEY and CDR2 SVGAGI. The length of the CDR3 is 13 residues. This CDR3 reads CASSYSGGTGYTF. CDR3 in DNA: TGTGCCAGCAGTTATTCAGGGGGCACTGGCTACACCTTC.

This clonotype was recorded at least ten times. A much larger clone lies a single base off, so this may be a read error. The chain uses TRBV2 and TRBJ1-5, with D tentatively TRBD1 (6 bases). Germline V CDR1 and CDR2: SNHLY, FYNNEI. The CDR3 has 13 residues. The CDR3 region has the DNA TGTACCTTAAGCAGGGGAGGGCAGGGGCCCCAGCATTTT. Protein sequence: CTLSRGGQGPQHF.

This clonotype was seen repeatedly, ten times or more. The chain joins TRBV3-1 to TRBJ1-2; D call uncertain. The germline V gene has CDR1 LGHDT and CDR2 YNNKEL (reference sequence). V lost 1 base and J 7 bases, leaving 7 bases between the germline ends. The CDR3 consists of 12 residues. CDR3 bases: TGTGCCAGCAGCCAAGGCCCCGGTGGCTACACCTTC. Amino acids: CASSQGPGGYTF. Based on the CDR3 plus reference TRBV3-1 and TRBJ1-2, the full variable domain is DTAVSQTPKYLVTQMGNDKSIKCEQNLGHDTMYWYKQDSKKFLKIMFSYNNKELIINETVPNRFSPKSPDKAHLNLHINSLELGDSAVYFCASSQGPGGYTFGSGTRLTVV.

The rearrangement uses TRBV7-6 and TRBJ2-1; 11 bases align to TRBD2. The CDR3 has 18 amino acids. The germline V gene has CDR1 SGHVS and CDR2 FNYEAQ. The ends lost 5 bases at V and 0 bases at J; junction bases unmatched: 9. CDR3 in amino acids: CASSLTGTSGFSYNEQFF. CDR3 bases: TGTGCCAGCAGCCTAACCGGGACTAGCGGTTTCTCCTACAATGAGCAGTTCTTC. Looking up the rest from reference TRBV7-6 and TRBJ2-1 gives the full variable domain: GAGVSQSPRYKVTKRGQDVALRCDPISGHVSLYWYRQALGQGPEFLTYFNYEAQQDKSGLPNDRFSAERPEGSISTLTIQRTEQRDSAMYRCASSLTGTSGFSYNEQFFGPGTRLTVL.

To note about this clonotype: A much larger clone lies a single base off, so this may be a read error. A read error is likely, as this CDR3 ends without the conserved phenylalanine or tryptophan. The genes are TRBV5-1 and TRBJ2-1; D is unclear. Trimming shortened V by 4 bases and J by 4 bases, and 15 bases separated the two germline ends. The germline V gene has CDR1 SGHRS and CDR2 YFSETQ. The CDR3 contains 15 residues. The CDR3 is CASSLSPAQYNEQFL. The DNA of the CDR3 is TGCGCCAGCAGCCTCTCCCCGGCACAGTACAATGAGCAGTTCCTC.

This clonotype ranks as medium-sized (0.01 to 0.1%). The chain carries TRBV5-1 and TRBJ2-3; possible D gene TRBD2, 5 bases. This CDR3 has 15 residues. V lost 4 bases, J lost 6 bases, and 18 bases lay in between. Looked up from germline, CDR1 is SGHRS and CDR2 is YFSETQ. This CDR3 is CASSKGQRNADTQYF. CDR3 nucleotide sequence: TGCGCCAGCAGCAAGGGCCAGCGGAACGCGGATACGCAGTATTTT.

Many counts were recorded for this clonotype. V usage is TRBV12-3 or TRBV12-4 and J usage is TRBJ1-1; 7 positions agree with TRBD1. V gave up 6 bases and J gave up 10 bases; unmatched junction bases: 8. The CDR3 is 12 amino acids. CDR3 protein: CASSYDREGAFF. In DNA form, the CDR3 reads TGTGCCAGCAGCTATGACAGGGAGGGAGCTTTCTTT.

In regard to this clonotype: Because the CDR3 is missing its conserved closing phenylalanine or tryptophan, this is likely a read error. The DNA is left out, because the CDR3 cannot be placed on it with certainty; the CDR3 is given as TCRdb lists it. This chain joins TRBV7-8 and TRBJ2-5. Germline V gene lookup returns CDR1 SGHVS and CDR2 FQNEAQ. The CDR3 contains 16 residues when both ends are counted. CDR3: CASSLNGANYGYTFGS.